Listed below are T cell receptor beta chains from one sample, sequenced in a study of blood T cell repertoires in COVID-19. Here immunoSEQ multiplex PCR was the method, and the copy in TCRdb shows in-frame clones only, minus some. The table records roughly 410,000 clones, roughly 90% of them present only once. The sequenced sample consisted of peripheral blood. Receptors were obtained from a man aged 35 to 55 with acute or convalescent COVID-19. The CDR3 runs from the conserved cysteine through the conserved F or W. A D gene is named only where the DNA matches it firmly. Some rows mark clone size as missing; the rest say once, few, many or name a class of expanded clone.

J | D | size | V | CDR3 | DNA
TRBJ1-5 | . | few | TRBV28 | CASTPQGLRSQPQHF | TGTGCCAGCACCCCCCAGGGATTGAGGAGTCAGCCCCAGCATTTT
TRBJ1-4 | . | once | TRBV4-1 | CASSQSAGEKLFF | TGCGCCAGCAGCCAATCCGCGGGGGAAAAACTGTTTTTT
TRBJ2-1 | TRBD2 | . | TRBV6-5 | CASSYVTSGRAEQFF | TGTGCCAGCAGTTACGTGACTAGCGGGAGAGCCGAGCAGTTCTTC
TRBJ2-7 | . | . | TRBV5-5 | CASSTRDVYEQYF | TGTGCCAGCAGCACCCGCGATGTGTACGAGCAGTACTTC
TRBJ2-1 | TRBD2 | . | TRBV6-5 | CASSYSGLAGGYEQFF | TGTGCCAGCAGTTACTCGGGACTAGCGGGGGGATATGAGCAGTTCTTC
TRBJ1-2 | TRBD1 | . | TRBV5-6 | CASSLGTGFDGYTF | TGTGCCAGCAGCTTGGGGACAGGGTTCGATGGCTACACCTTC
TRBJ2-7 | TRBD2 | few | TRBV3-1/TRBV3-2 | CASSQGKGPSGSTYEQYF | TGTGCCAGCAGCCAGGGAAAGGGGCCTAGCGGGAGCACCTACGAGCAGTACTTC
TRBJ1-1 | . | . | TRBV3-1/TRBV3-2 | CASSQDQGYAEAFF | TGTGCCAGCAGCCAAGATCAGGGGTACGCTGAAGCTTTCTTT
TRBJ1-1 | TRBD1 | . | TRBV12-3/TRBV12-4 | CASHQGGNTEAFF | TGTGCCAGCCACCAGGGGGGTAACACTGAAGCTTTCTTT
TRBJ2-3 | TRBD1 | . | TRBV19 | CASSMGQDLDTQYF | TGTGCCAGTAGTATGGGACAGGATTTGGATACGCAGTATTTT
TRBJ1-1 | TRBD1 | once | TRBV6-5 | CASIGYRGHDTEAFF | TGTGCCAGCATCGGGTACAGGGGGCATGACACTGAAGCTTTCTTT
TRBJ2-7 | TRBD2 | . | TRBV15 | CATRVGLAGNEQYF | TGTGCCACCAGGGTTGGTTTAGCGGGAAACGAGCAGTACTTC
TRBJ1-6 | TRBD1 | . | TRBV6-5 | CASTRDRESPLHF | TGTGCCAGCACCCGGGACAGGGAATCACCCCTCCACTTT
TRBJ2-5 | . | once | TRBV5-1 | CASSWGDGKETQYF | TGCGCCAGCAGCTGGGGGGACGGCAAAGAGACCCAGTACTTC
TRBJ1-2 | TRBD1 | . | TRBV5-6 | CASSLIGQGHYGYTF | TGTGCCAGCAGTCTGATTGGACAGGGACACTATGGCTACACCTTC
TRBJ2-1 | TRBD2 | . | TRBV5-1 | CASGLAGPNEQFF | TGCGCCAGCGGCCTAGCGGGGCCCAATGAGCAGTTCTTC
TRBJ2-2 | . | . | TRBV21-1 | CASIPSPGDREGGELFF | TGTGCCAGCATCCCTAGCCCAGGGGACAGGGAGGGCGGGGAGCTGTTTTTT
TRBJ2-1 | TRBD2 | . | TRBV7-2 | CASSLARLAGGTEQFF | TGTGCCAGCAGCTTAGCGCGACTAGCGGGGGGGACAGAGCAGTTCTTC
TRBJ2-7 | TRBD1 | . | TRBV19 | CAVPRDRTYEQYF | TGTGCCGTACCGCGGGACAGGACCTACGAGCAGTACTTC
TRBJ2-3 | TRBD2 | . | TRBV7-8 | CASRGLAGGPDTQYF | TGTGCCAGCAGGGGACTAGCGGGGGGGCCGGATACGCAGTATTTT